Listed below are T cell receptor beta chains from one sample, sequenced in a study of T cells after yellow fever vaccination. TCRdb re-analysed the 5' RACE reads in MiXCR, keeping a single row per CDR3 protein. The sample has under 250,000 distinct CDR3 sequences, 6.9% seen once. The specimen comprised CD4+ T cells sorted from PBMCs, sampled 15 days after the yellow fever booster vaccination. The receptors were gathered from a man aged 25 to 40 who received the YFV17D yellow fever vaccine. Both conserved end residues are part of each CDR3. The D gene is left open where the match is weak. Size values are once, few and many counts, or a class for expanded clones, and some rows have none.

clone size | J gene | D gene | V gene | CDR3 DNA | CDR3 protein
many | TRBJ2-1 | . | TRBV3-1 | TGTGCCAGCAGCCACCTTGGGGGGGCAGGGGCTTCTTTTCGGCAGTTCTTC | CASSHLGGAGASFRQFF
many | TRBJ1-2 | TRBD1 | TRBV20-1 | TGCAGTGCTGTCGCCGGACAGGCCGGCTACACCTTC | CSAVAGQAGYTF
. | TRBJ2-2 | TRBD2 | TRBV7-8 | TGTGCAGTTCCGGGCCTAGCGGGGATGAACACCGGGGAGCTGTTTTTT | CAVPGLAGMNTGELFF
many | TRBJ2-5 | . | TRBV20-1 | TGCAGTGCTAGTTCCCCCCCGGGCCAAGAGACCCAGTACTTC | CSASSPPGQETQYF
few | TRBJ2-5 | . | TRBV5-1 | . | CASRPWGSGAYQETLYF
many | TRBJ1-1 | . | TRBV10-3 | TGTGCCATCAGTGGCTCAGGTGAAGCTTTCTTT | CAISGSGEAFF
few | TRBJ2-1 | TRBD2 | TRBV6-2/TRBV6-3 | TGTGCCAGCAGTCACCCGGGACTAGCTAGTGAGCAGTTCTTC | CASSHPGLASEQFF
. | TRBJ1-4 | TRBD1 | TRBV3-1 | TGTGCCAGCAGCCCTCGACAGGGTGCCGAAAAACTGTTTTTT | CASSPRQGAEKLFF
few | TRBJ2-1 | . | TRBV28 | TGTGCCAGCTCTGGGGGAGCCTCCTACAATGAGCAGTTCTTC | CASSGGASYNEQFF
. | TRBJ2-5 | . | TRBV5-6 | TGTGCCAGCAGCTTGGTGGGGGTACAAGAGACCCAGTACTTC | CASSLVGVQETQYF